This T cell receptor (beta chain) was recovered during a study of T cells after yellow fever vaccination (dated by TCRdb to between 2017 and 2020). About the study as a whole: The SMART-Seq v4 Ultra Low Input RNA kit was used to prepare libraries from fractions with low cell numbers. Bulk TCR alpha and beta repertoires were sequenced longitudinally to track T-cell clones before and after primary and booster YFV17D yellow fever vaccination. Two healthy male donors, one aged 18 to 30 and one aged 30 to 40 years, made up the cohort. Blood was collected at multiple timepoints before and after primary and secondary immunization, and bulk PBMC replicates and cell subsets were isolated. Broad study findings and their caveats: A small share of clonotypes was detected in both CD4 and CD8 compartments, with the overlap likely arising from convergent recombination. Only a couple of donors were included in the study, so the extent to which the findings can be generalized is limited. The secondary T-cell response was weaker than the primary response but faster, peaking on day 5 instead of day 15. Computational filtering was needed because FACS-sorted repertoires could contain abundant contaminating clonotypes from the bulk population. After the booster, most of the clones that had expanded following primary vaccination were detected again (roughly 97% of CD4 and roughly 90% of CD8), which suggests that memory was broadly maintained.

V sheds 3 bases and J sheds 4 bases, leaving 15 bases between their ends. CDR3 length: 16 amino acids, cysteine to phenylalanine. The kept DNA is CDR3 alone, 48 bases in frame from the first base. CDR1 is given as LGHDT and CDR2 as YNNKEL, both from the germline V gene (reference sequence). According to the study, the label for this sample's treatment or condition signals: live attenuated yellow fever vaccine strain. A standard Ficoll-Paque protocol was used to isolate PBMCs from peripheral blood. CD4 and CD8 T-cell fractions were isolated with Dynabeads CD4 and CD8 positive selection kits. TriZol was used to extract RNA from bulk PBMCs, CD4 and CD8 fractions, and dextramer-positive and dextramer-negative fractions. The run used an Illumina NovaSeq 6000. TCR cDNA was synthesized by 5'RACE template switching, which introduced a universal primer site and unique molecular identifiers. Priming for cDNA synthesis came from both the TCR alpha and TCR beta constant segments. Library amplification used two PCR steps, and the second PCR step added sample barcodes and sequencing adapters. Libraries were sequenced on Illumina HiSeq 2500 (2x100 bp) or NovaSeq (2x150 bp). In the original analysis: Reads were demultiplexed and collapsed into UMI consensus sequences with MIGEC, and V(D)J alignment was performed with MiXCR. Clonotypes responding to the vaccine were identified with edgeR on replicate PBMC samples, with the criteria of FDR below 0.01 and a log2 fold change above 5 up to day 15. CD4 or CD8 identity was assigned to each bulk clonotype according to whether the clonotype was present at higher abundance in the sequenced CD4 repertoire or the sequenced CD8 repertoire. The public sequencing data were trimmed at Q25 with fastp and processed into clonotypes with MiXCR by TCRdb, which kept only in-frame beta chains. Entries are consolidated by CDR3 protein sequence, retaining the most common genes and DNA. Clone size and V and J calls follow TCRdb, not the original study. The sample contains about 300,000 distinct CDR3 sequences, around 9.3% of them found a single time. The ten largest clones take up about 3.5% of the sample.

The sample holds many counts of this clonotype. It has no known antigen specificity. Qualities for individual bases were not recorded, and no much larger clone is one base off. The TCR was taken from a man aged 18 to 30 who received the YFV17D yellow fever vaccine. The sequencing used CD4+ T cells sorted from PBMCs, collected 5 days after the yellow fever booster vaccination. Recombination joined TRBV3-1 with TRBJ2-2; the D match is possibly TRBD1 or TRBD2, with 5 bases aligned in each. The DNA sequence is as follows: TGTGCCAGCAGCCATTTGTGGGCAGGGACCACCGGGGAGCTGTTTTTT. The translation is CASSHLWAGTTGELFF.